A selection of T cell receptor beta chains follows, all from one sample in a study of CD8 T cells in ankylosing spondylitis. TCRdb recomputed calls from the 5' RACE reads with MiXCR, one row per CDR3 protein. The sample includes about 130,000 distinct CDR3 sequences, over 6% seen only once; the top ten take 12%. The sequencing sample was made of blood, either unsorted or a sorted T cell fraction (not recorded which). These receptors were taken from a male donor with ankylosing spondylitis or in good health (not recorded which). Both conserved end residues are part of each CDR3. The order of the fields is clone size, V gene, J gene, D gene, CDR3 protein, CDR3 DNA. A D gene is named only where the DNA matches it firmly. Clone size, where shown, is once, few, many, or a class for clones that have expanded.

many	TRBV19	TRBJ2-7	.	CASNPGHPSYEQYF	TGTGCCAGTAACCCGGGACATCCCTCCTACGAGCAGTACTTC
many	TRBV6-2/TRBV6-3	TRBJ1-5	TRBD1	CASSQGAQPQHF	TGTGCCAGCAGCCAGGGGGCTCAGCCCCAGCATTTT
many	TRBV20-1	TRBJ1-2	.	CSARDQGKYGYTF	TGCAGTGCTAGAGACCAGGGAAAGTATGGCTACACCTTC
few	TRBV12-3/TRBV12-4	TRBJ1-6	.	CASSPQGINSPLHF	TGTGCCAGTTCCCCGCAGGGGATCAATTCACCCCTCCACTTT
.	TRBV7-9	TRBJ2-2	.	CACRVANTGELFF	TGTGCCTGCCGGGTGGCGAACACCGGGGAGCTGTTTTTT
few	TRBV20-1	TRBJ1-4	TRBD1	CSARTGGTNEKLFF	TGCAGTGCCCGCACAGGGGGCACTAATGAAAAACTGTTTTTT
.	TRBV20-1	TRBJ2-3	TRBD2	CSARKGTTRSTDTQYF	TGCAGTGCTAGGAAGGGGACTACCCGTAGCACAGATACGCAGTATTTT
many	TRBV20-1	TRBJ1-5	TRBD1	CSASRTGEIYQPQHF	TGCAGTGCTAGCAGGACAGGGGAAATTTATCAGCCCCAGCATTTT
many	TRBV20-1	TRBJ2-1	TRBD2	CSARDGQRGGNEQFF	TGCAGTGCTAGAGATGGCCAGCGGGGAGGGAATGAGCAGTTCTTC
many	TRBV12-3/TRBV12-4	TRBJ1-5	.	CASSLVTGNQPQHF	TGTGCCAGCAGTTTAGTTACCGGCAATCAGCCCCAGCATTTT
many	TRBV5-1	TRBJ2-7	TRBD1	CASSSGQGATSFHEQYF	TGCGCCAGCAGCTCGGGACAGGGGGCAACTTCTTTCCACGAGCAGTACTTC
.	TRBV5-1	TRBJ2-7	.	CASGPDGSYEQYF	TGCGCCAGCGGCCCGGACGGGAGCTACGAGCAGTACTTC
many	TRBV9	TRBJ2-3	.	CASSVDVYSTDTQYF	TGTGCCAGCAGCGTAGATGTGTATAGCACAGATACGCAGTATTTT
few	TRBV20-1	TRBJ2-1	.	CSARDPAVSSYNEQFF	TGCAGTGCTAGAGATCCGGCGGTAAGCTCCTACAATGAGCAGTTCTTC
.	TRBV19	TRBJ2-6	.	CATTGQPKSGANVLTF	TGTGCCACCACTGGGCAGCCGAAGTCTGGGGCCAACGTCCTGACTTTC
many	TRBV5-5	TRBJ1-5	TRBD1	CASSPQTGRQPQHF	TGTGCCAGCAGCCCACAGACAGGGAGGCAGCCCCAGCATTTT
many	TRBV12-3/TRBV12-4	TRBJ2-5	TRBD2	CASSLRLAEQETQYF	TGTGCCAGCAGTTTGAGACTAGCGGAGCAAGAGACCCAGTACTTC
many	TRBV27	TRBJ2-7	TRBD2	CASSLSIWEGTYEQYF	TGTGCCAGCAGTTTATCGATCTGGGAGGGTACCTACGAGCAGTACTTC
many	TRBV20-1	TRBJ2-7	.	CSAKRQAREQYF	TGCAGTGCTAAAAGACAGGCCCGAGAGCAGTACTTC
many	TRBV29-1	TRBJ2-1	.	CSAIASYNEQFF	TGCAGCGCCATCGCCTCCTACAATGAGCAGTTCTTC
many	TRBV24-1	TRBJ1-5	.	CATSEGWQPQHF	TGTGCCACCAGTGAGGGTTGGCAGCCCCAGCATTTT
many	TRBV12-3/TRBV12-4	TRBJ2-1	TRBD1	CASNQYLGKQGVSYNEQFF	TGTGCCAGCAATCAATACCTAGGCAAGCAGGGGGTCTCCTACAATGAGCAGTTCTTC
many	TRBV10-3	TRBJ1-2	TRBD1	CAISEGDRGRRGYTF	TGTGCCATCAGTGAAGGGGACAGGGGGCGACGTGGCTACACCTTC
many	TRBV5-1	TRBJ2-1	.	CASSLVLGSYNEQFF	TGCGCCAGCAGCTTGGTCCTCGGATCCTACAATGAGCAGTTCTTC
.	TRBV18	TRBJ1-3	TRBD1	CASSPPGTVSGNTIYF	TGTGCCAGCTCACCTCCCGGGACAGTCTCTGGAAACACCATATATTTT
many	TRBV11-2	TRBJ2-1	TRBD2	CASSWLAGGYSEQFF	TGTGCCAGCAGCTGGCTTGCGGGGGGGTACAGTGAGCAGTTCTTC
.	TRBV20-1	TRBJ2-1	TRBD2	CSARATLAGGEQFF	TGCAGTGCTAGAGCGACCCTAGCGGGAGGCGAGCAGTTCTTC
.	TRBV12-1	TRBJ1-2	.	CAISPGQSYGYTF	TGTGCCATCAGCCCCGGACAGTCCTACGGCTACACCTTC
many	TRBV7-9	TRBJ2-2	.	CASSRDGVTGELFF	TGTGCCAGCAGCCGAGACGGGGTTACCGGGGAGCTGTTTTTT
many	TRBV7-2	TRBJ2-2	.	CASSLSVGELFF	TGTGCCAGCAGCTTATCCGTCGGGGAGCTGTTTTTT
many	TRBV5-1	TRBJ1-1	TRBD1	CATRQGIVGRHTEAFF	TGCGCCACTCGACAGGGGATTGTTGGCCGGCACACTGAAGCTTTCTTT
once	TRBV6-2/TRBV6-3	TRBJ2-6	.	CASRGLGSGANVLTF	TGTGCCAGCAGGGGGTTGGGCTCTGGGGCCAACGTCCTGACTTTC
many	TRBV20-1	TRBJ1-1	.	CSGTWGAQLNTEAFF	TGCAGTGGAACCTGGGGGGCCCAATTGAACACTGAAGCTTTCTTT
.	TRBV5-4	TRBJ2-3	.	CASSPQGPTDTQYF	TGTGCCAGCAGCCCGCAGGGACCCACAGATACGCAGTATTTT
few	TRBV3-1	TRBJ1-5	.	CASSQSFNQPQHF	TGTGCCAGCAGCCAATCGTTCAATCAGCCCCAGCATTTT
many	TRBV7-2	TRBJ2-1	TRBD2	CASSDRLAGTDEQFF	TGTGCCAGCAGCGATCGACTAGCGGGGACGGATGAGCAGTTCTTC
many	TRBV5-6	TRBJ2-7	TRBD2	CASSRSGLAEGEQYF	TGTGCCAGCAGCAGATCGGGACTAGCGGAAGGGGAGCAGTACTTC
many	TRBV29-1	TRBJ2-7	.	CSVVYGISYEQYF	TGCAGCGTTGTTTACGGGATCTCCTACGAGCAGTACTTC
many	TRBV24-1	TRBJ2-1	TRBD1	CATSDWKGQSSNEQFF	TGTGCCACCAGTGATTGGAAGGGACAGTCCTCGAATGAGCAGTTCTTC
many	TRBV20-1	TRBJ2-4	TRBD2	CSASGLAGEAKNIQYF	TGCAGTGCTAGCGGTCTAGCGGGAGAAGCCAAAAACATTCAGTACTTC
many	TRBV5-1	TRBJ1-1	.	CASRYGLRDGTEAFF	TGCGCCAGCAGATACGGGCTTCGGGACGGCACTGAAGCTTTCTTT
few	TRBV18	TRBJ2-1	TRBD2	CASSPLVSGSRAYNEQFF	TGTGCCAGCTCACCACTTGTTAGCGGGAGTAGGGCCTACAATGAGCAGTTCTTC
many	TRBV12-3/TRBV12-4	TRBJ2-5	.	CASSLSRGEETQYF	TGTGCCAGCAGTTTGTCCCGTGGGGAAGAGACCCAGTACTTC
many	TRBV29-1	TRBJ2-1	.	CSGVGVLSSYNEQFF	TGCAGCGGTGTAGGCGTTCTTAGCTCCTACAATGAGCAGTTCTTC
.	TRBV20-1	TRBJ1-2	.	CSARDPGAGDFGYTF	TGCAGTGCTAGAGATCCCGGGGCAGGGGATTTTGGCTACACCTTC
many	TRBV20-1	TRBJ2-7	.	CSARTFDSTYEQYF	TGCAGTGCTAGGACCTTTGATTCTACCTACGAGCAGTACTTC
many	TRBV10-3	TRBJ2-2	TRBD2	CAISEGGEVELFF	TGTGCCATCAGTGAGGGGGGGGAAGTGGAGCTGTTTTTT
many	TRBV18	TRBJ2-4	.	CASSPPVDPKNIQYF	TGTGCCAGCTCACCACCGGTGGATCCCAAAAACATTCAGTACTTC
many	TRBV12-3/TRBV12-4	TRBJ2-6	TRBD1	CASSLWNRGASGANVLTF	TGTGCCAGCAGTTTATGGAACAGGGGAGCTTCTGGGGCCAACGTCCTGACTTTC
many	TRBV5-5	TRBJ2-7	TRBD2	CASSRLLAGVYEQYF	TGTGCCAGCAGCCGGCTACTAGCGGGAGTTTACGAGCAGTACTTC
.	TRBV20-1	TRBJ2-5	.	CSARLYRVFETQYF	TGCAGTGCTAGACTCTACAGGGTGTTTGAGACCCAGTACTTC
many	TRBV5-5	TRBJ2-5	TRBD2	CASSLASGRLAETQYF	TGTGCCAGCAGCTTGGCTAGCGGGCGTCTTGCGGAGACCCAGTACTTC
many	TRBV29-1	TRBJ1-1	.	CSVEADGGNTEAFF	TGCAGCGTTGAGGCGGACGGTGGGAACACTGAAGCTTTCTTT
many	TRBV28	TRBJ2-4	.	CASTPHERGWKNIQYF	TGTGCCAGCACCCCTCATGAGAGGGGCTGGAAAAACATTCAGTACTTC
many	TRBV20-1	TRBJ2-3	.	CSAKGWEGGASDTQYF	TGCAGTGCCAAAGGTTGGGAGGGGGGTGCTTCAGATACGCAGTATTTT
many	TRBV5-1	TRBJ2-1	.	CASSPSGTGDFNEQFF	TGCGCCAGCAGCCCGTCCGGGACTGGGGACTTCAATGAGCAGTTCTTC
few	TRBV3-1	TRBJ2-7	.	CASSHQDPRAEQYF	TGTGCCAGCAGCCACCAGGACCCGCGAGCCGAGCAGTACTTC
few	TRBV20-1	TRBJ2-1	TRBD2	CSARAPGPSGSAYNEQFF	TGCAGTGCTAGGGCTCCGGGGCCCAGCGGGAGTGCCTACAATGAGCAGTTCTTC
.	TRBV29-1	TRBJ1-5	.	CSVLQQGGQPQHF	TGCAGCGTTCTACAACAGGGCGGACAGCCCCAGCATTTT
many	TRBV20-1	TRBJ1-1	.	CSAADWQAVAEAFF	TGCAGTGCTGCCGATTGGCAAGCCGTTGCTGAAGCTTTCTTT